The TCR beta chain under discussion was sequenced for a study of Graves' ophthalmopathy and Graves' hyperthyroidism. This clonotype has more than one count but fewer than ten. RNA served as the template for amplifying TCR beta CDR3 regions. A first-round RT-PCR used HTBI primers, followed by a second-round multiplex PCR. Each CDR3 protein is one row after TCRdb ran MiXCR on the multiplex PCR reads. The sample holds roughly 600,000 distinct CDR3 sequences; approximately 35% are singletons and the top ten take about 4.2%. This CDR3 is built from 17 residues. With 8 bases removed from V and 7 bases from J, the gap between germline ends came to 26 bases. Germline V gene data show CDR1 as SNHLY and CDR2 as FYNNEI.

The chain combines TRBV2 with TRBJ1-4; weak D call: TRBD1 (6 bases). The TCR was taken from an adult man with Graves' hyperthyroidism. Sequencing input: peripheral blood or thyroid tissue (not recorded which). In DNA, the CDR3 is TGTGCCAGCGCTATGAAAACCGGGACATCCTTTTTTGAAAAACTGTTTTTT. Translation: CASAMKTGTSFFEKLFF.